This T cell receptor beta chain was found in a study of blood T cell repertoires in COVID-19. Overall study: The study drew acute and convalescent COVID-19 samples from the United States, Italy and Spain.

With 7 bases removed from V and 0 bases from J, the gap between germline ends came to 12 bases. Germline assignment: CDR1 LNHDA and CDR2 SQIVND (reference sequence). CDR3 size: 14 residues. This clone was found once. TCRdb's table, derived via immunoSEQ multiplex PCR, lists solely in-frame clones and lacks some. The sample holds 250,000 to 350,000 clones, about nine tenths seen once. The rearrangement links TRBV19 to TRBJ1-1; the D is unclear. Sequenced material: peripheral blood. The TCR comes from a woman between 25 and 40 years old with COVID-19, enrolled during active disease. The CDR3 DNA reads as TGTGCCAGTAAGAGCACCCAAATGAACACTGAAGCTTTCTTT. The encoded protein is CASKSTQMNTEAFF.